This passage covers 17 T cell receptor beta chains from one sample sequenced in a study of blood T cell repertoires in COVID-19. TCRdb keeps only in-frame clones here, not all; method: immunoSEQ multiplex PCR. The sample shows around 250,000 clones, approximately 82% of them seen only once. Sequenced material: PBMCs or T cells enriched from blood (not recorded which). These receptors all come from a man aged 40-49 years who had recovered from COVID-19.

The chain employs TRBV7-6 and TRBJ1-1; weak D call: TRBD1 (6 bases). This CDR3 has 15 amino acids. Trimming stripped 1 base from V and 0 bases from J, with 9 bases between. Germline CDR1 reads SGHVS; CDR2 reads FNYEAQ. CDR3 region: CASSLGGPMNTEAFF. Here the CDR3 DNA reads TGTGCCAGCAGCTTAGGGGGGCCGATGAACACTGAAGCTTTCTTT. The complete variable domain, with remaining parts taken from reference TRBV7-6 and TRBJ1-1, reads GAGVSQSPRYKVTKRGQDVALRCDPISGHVSLYWYRQALGQGPEFLTYFNYEAQQDKSGLPNDRFSAERPEGSISTLTIQRTEQRDSAMYRCASSLGGPMNTEAFFGQGTRLTVV.

The chain recombines TRBV19 with TRBJ1-4, with TRBD1 matching 10 bases. V trimming: 4 bases; J trimming: 7 bases; junction bases outside the gene matches: 3. This CDR3 is built from 14 residues. The germline CDR1 and CDR2 sequences are LNHDA and SQIVND (reference sequence). Here the CDR3 DNA reads TGTGCCAGTAGTAGGGACAGGGGTGTTGAAAAACTGTTTTTT. Encoded protein: CASSRDRGVEKLFF.

This chain connects TRBV7-2 to TRBJ1-2, with unresolved D. The CDR3 extends over 14 amino acids. The germline gives CDR1 SGHTA, CDR2 FQGNSA. The V gene lost 1 base and the J gene lost 7 bases, with 13 bases spanning the gap. The CDR3 DNA reads TGTGCCAGCAGCTTAGTTGGCTCGGGGTCTGGCTACACCTTC. It specifies CASSLVGSGSGYTF.

As for this clone: Within the sample, other DNA sequences also encode this same CDR3. The chain has TRBV28 and TRBJ1-1; 7 bases align to TRBD1. CDR3 length: 14 residues. After removal of 5 bases from V and 4 bases from J, the junction contained 7 bases not matched to a gene. Germline-derived CDR1 and CDR2 are MDHEN and SYDVKM. The CDR3 loop is CASSPHRGGTEAFF. DNA for the CDR3: TGTGCCAGCAGTCCTCACAGGGGAGGCACTGAAGCTTTCTTT.

This clone was seen only once. The rearrangement uses TRBV7-2 and TRBJ2-3; 8 bases match TRBD1. From germline, CDR1 is SGHTA and CDR2 FQGNSA. Trimming took 5 bases from V and 1 from J; bases not matched to a gene: 5. The CDR3 totals 15 residues. CDR3 sequence reads: CASSRGQGGTDTQYF. The DNA for the CDR3 is TGTGCCAGCAGCCGCGGACAGGGAGGCACAGATACGCAGTATTTT.

In this sample, this clone turned up once. The V and J genes are TRBV27 and TRBJ2-5, with TRBD2 matching 8 bases. Per germline, CDR1 MNHEY and CDR2 SMNVEV (reference sequence). After removal of 5 bases from V and 4 bases from J, the junction contained 9 bases not matched to a gene. This CDR3 comprises 15 residues. CDR3 in DNA: TGTGCCAGCAGTGCAGGCAGCGGGGGATCAGAGACCCAGTACTTC. This encodes CASSAGSGGSETQYF.

The chain couples TRBV9 to TRBJ2-7; 11 bases agree with TRBD1. V trimming: 2 bases; J trimming: 2 bases; junction bases outside the gene matches: 3. This CDR3 spans 15 amino acids. The germline CDR1 and CDR2 sequences are SGDLS and YYNGEE. This chain's CDR3 is CASSVGQGAAYEQYF. The CDR3 DNA sequence: TGTGCCAGCAGCGTCGGACAGGGGGCGGCCTACGAGCAGTACTTC.

This CDR3 is CASSLITTSASGEQYF. The CDR3, as DNA: TGTGCCAGCTCACTTATAACTACCTCAGCCTCTGGCGAGCAGTACTTC. The genes are TRBV18 and TRBJ2-7, with D uncertain. Between the trimmed V and J ends, which lost 4 bases and 6 bases, there was a span of 22 bases. Looked up from germline, CDR1 is KGHSH and CDR2 is LQKENI. CDR3 length: 16 residues.

V usage is TRBV13 and J usage is TRBJ2-7; a possible D gene is TRBD1 (6 bases). Between the trimmed V and J ends, which lost 1 base and 7 bases, there was a span of 14 bases. The germline CDR1 and CDR2 sequences are PRHDT and FYEKMQ (reference sequence). CDR3 length: 14 residues. Here the CDR3 DNA reads TGTGCCAGCAGCTTAGTGGGGGCGGGTGGAGAGCAGTACTTC. This sequence encodes CASSLVGAGGEQYF. The whole variable domain, remainder taken from reference TRBV13 and TRBJ2-7, is AAGVIQSPRHLIKEKRETATLKCYPIPRHDTVYWYQQGPGQDPQFLISFYEKMQSDKGSIPDRFSAQQFSDYHSELNMSSLELGDSALYFCASSLVGAGGEQYFGPGTRLTVT.

The V and J genes are TRBV6-1 and TRBJ1-5, with 7 bases lining up with TRBD1. Germline CDR1 MNHNS, CDR2 SASEGT. The junction had 11 bases not matched to a gene; V was cut back by 4 bases and J by 5 bases. The CDR3 extends over 16 amino acids. DNA for the CDR3: TGTGCCAGCAGTGCCACCCGGGACAGACTATATCAGCCCCAGCATTTT. Its protein product is CASSATRDRLYQPQHF.

The chain couples TRBV5-1 to TRBJ1-5, with TRBD1 matching over 7 bases. This CDR3 contains 14 residues. CDR1 and CDR2 (germline): SGHRS, YFSETQ. V dropped 4 bases and J dropped 3; count of bases not matched to a gene: 4. CDR3 sequence reads: CASSPGGINQPQHF. As DNA, the CDR3 is TGCGCCAGCAGCCCAGGGGGTATCAATCAGCCCCAGCATTTT.

The rearrangement uses TRBV5-6 and TRBJ1-4; D is undetermined. Trimming took off 6 bases at V and 8 bases at J, with 17 bases between the two ends. This CDR3 contains 14 residues. In germline, CDR1 is SGHDT, CDR2 YYEEEE. The CDR3 region is CASMSREGGEKLFF. The CDR3 DNA sequence: TGTGCCAGCATGTCGAGGGAAGGAGGAGAAAAACTGTTTTTT.

The chain's CDR3 is CASSPLLAGLGYNEQFF. CDR3 nucleotide sequence: TGTGCCAGCAGCCCATTACTAGCGGGACTAGGTTACAATGAGCAGTTCTTC. J is TRBJ2-1 and V is TRBV2; 10 bases map to TRBD2. The CDR3 loop spans 17 amino acids. From germline, CDR1 is SNHLY and CDR2 FYNNEI. V shed 6 bases, J shed 4 bases, and the junction held 12 bases outside the gene matches.

J is TRBJ2-1 and V is TRBV20-1; 7 positions match TRBD1. CDR3 length: 14 residues. The germline gives CDR1 DFQATT, CDR2 SNEGSKA (reference sequence). Trimming took 3 bases from V and 2 from J; bases not matched to a gene: 4. The CDR3 sequence is CSASRGGTYNEQFF. CDR3 sequence (DNA): TGCAGTGCTAGTAGAGGGGGCACCTACAATGAGCAGTTCTTC.

The chain links TRBV13 to TRBJ1-6; D is unresolved. Trimming took 5 bases from V and 14 from J, leaving 16 bases between them. Germline values: CDR1 PRHDT, CDR2 FYEKMQ (reference sequence). CDR3 length: 13 amino acids. CDR3 sequence: CASSPRATGALHF. DNA of the CDR3: TGTGCCAGCAGCCCCCGGGCCACCGGGGCCCTCCACTTT.

The V and J genes are TRBV29-1 and TRBJ1-1; D gene uncertain. Germline lookup yields CDR1 SQVTM and CDR2 ANQGSEA. The CDR3 runs to 13 residues. The V and J ends lost 2 bases and 5 bases respectively, with 12 bases between them. The CDR3 DNA reads TGCAGCGTTGAAACGCGGTCGGGGACTGAAGCTTTCTTT. Protein product: CSVETRSGTEAFF.

V is TRBV7-9 and J is TRBJ1-2, with D maybe TRBD1 (5 bases). The ends were cut back, 5 bases at V and 3 bases at J, with 16 bases in the middle. This CDR3 is built from 15 residues. Germline V gene data show CDR1 as SEHNR and CDR2 as FQNEAQ (reference sequence). The CDR3 DNA is TGTGCCAGCAGCGCCTCAGGGATACGGGACTATGGCTACACCTTC. Protein: CASSASGIRDYGYTF.